The 29 T cell receptor beta chains given below trace back to one sample, sequenced in a study of cytomegalovirus exposure and HLA in healthy donors. Primers: 60 Vbeta forward and 13 Jbeta reverse. Some clones are missing from TCRdb's copy, which holds only in-frame ones; the method was immunoSEQ multiplex PCR. The data contain about 120,000 clones, about 79% of them seen just once; the ten biggest clones take up approximately 4.5%. What was sequenced was PBMCs. The receptors were gathered from a man aged 25 to 45 in good health and CMV-seropositive.

This clone was detected once. J is TRBJ2-7 and V is TRBV30; 10 nucleotides agree with TRBD1. CDR3 length: 14 amino acids. CDR1 and CDR2 from the germline V gene are GTSNPN and SVGIG (reference sequence). J lost 6 bases, V lost 4 bases, and 9 bases had no gene match. The CDR3 DNA is TGTGCCTGGAATGCCGGGACAGGGGTTCGCGAGCAGTACTTC. Translating it yields CAWNAGTGVREQYF.

The table lists this clone with a few counts. V and J are TRBV30 and TRBJ1-4; D not resolved. This CDR3 has 11 residues. Trimming shortened V by 8 bases and J by 6 bases, and 10 bases separated the two germline ends. In germline, CDR1 is GTSNPN, CDR2 SVGIG (reference sequence). The CDR3: CALEDHEKLFF. DNA of the CDR3: TGTGCCCTGGAGGACCATGAAAAACTGTTTTTT.

The chain links TRBV6-1 to TRBJ2-7, with a weak D call TRBD2 (6 bases). In germline, CDR1 is MNHNS, CDR2 SASEGT. Between the trimmed V and J ends, which lost 1 base and 2 bases, there was a span of 6 bases. This CDR3 spans 13 amino acids. CDR3 protein: CASSEGGAYEQYF. The CDR3 DNA is TGTGCCAGCAGTGAAGGGGGGGCCTACGAGCAGTACTTC.

The chain combines TRBV9 with TRBJ1-3; no firm D call. Deletions cut 4 bases from V and 0 bases from J, with 11 bases between. The CDR3 has 15 amino acids. The germline V gene encodes CDR1 SGDLS and CDR2 YYNGEE. DNA for the CDR3: TGTGCCAGCAGCCCCGTTCAGGCCTCTGGAAACACCATATATTTT. Its protein is CASSPVQASGNTIYF.

The chain recombines TRBV23-1 with TRBJ2-7; 9 nucleotides line up with TRBD1. TRBV23-1 is annotated as an ORF whose role is uncertain. V dropped 2 bases and J dropped 4; count of bases not matched to a gene: 12. This CDR3 has 17 amino acids. CDR3 sequence reads: CASSQLIDRGRLYEQYF. CDR3 DNA: TGCGCCAGCAGTCAACTTATCGACAGGGGGAGACTTTACGAGCAGTACTTC.

The V and J genes are TRBV9 and TRBJ2-1, with 9 bases identical to TRBD1. CDR1 is SGDLS, CDR2 YYNGEE, per germline. CDR3 length: 15 residues. Trimming at V came to 3 bases and at J to 8 bases, leaving 9 bases not matched to a gene. CDR3 nucleotides: TGTGCCAGCAGCGACGGGACAGGGAAAGTCTATGAGCAGTTCTTC. It translates to CASSDGTGKVYEQFF.

V and J are TRBV30 and TRBJ1-3; TRBD1 might be the D (5 bases). Germline V gene sequence: CDR1 GTSNPN, CDR2 SVGIG (reference sequence). With 3 bases removed from V and 0 bases from J, the gap between germline ends came to 12 bases. This CDR3 spans 15 amino acids. The CDR3, as DNA: TGTGCCTGGAGAAGAGGCAGGGACTCTGGAAACACCATATATTTT. This encodes CAWRRGRDSGNTIYF.

The CDR3 reads CASSPFDRDREGTQYF. The DNA for the CDR3 is TGTGCCAGCAGCCCCTTCGACCGGGACAGGGAAGGCACCCAGTACTTC. V is TRBV5-6 and J is TRBJ2-5; TRBD1 matches at 9 bases. CDR1 SGHDT and CDR2 YYEEEE come from the germline V gene. With V trimmed by 4 bases and J by 8 bases, 15 bases remained unmatched. This CDR3 is 16 amino acids long. The full variable domain, completed using reference TRBV5-6 and TRBJ2-5, is DAGVTQSPTHLIKTRGQQVTLRCSPKSGHDTVSWYQQALGQGPQFIFQYYEEEERQRGNFPDRFSGHQFPNYSSELNVNALLLGDSALYLCASSPFDRDREGTQYFGPGTRLLVL.

CDR3 sequence: CASSSDYGYTF. The CDR3 DNA reads as TGTGCCAGCTCGAGTGACTATGGCTACACCTTC. V is TRBV18 and J is TRBJ1-2, with D hard to call. The CDR3 extends over 11 amino acids. The germline gives CDR1 KGHSH, CDR2 LQKENI. The V end lost 6 bases, the J end lost 3 bases, and 5 bases lay between the germline ends. Complete variable domain (other parts from reference TRBV18 and TRBJ1-2): NAGVMQNPRHLVRRRGQEARLRCSPMKGHSHVYWYRQLPEEGLKFMVYLQKENIIDESGMPKERFSAEFPKEGPSILRIQQVVRGDSAAYFCASSSDYGYTFGSGTRLTVV.

As concerns this clone: The sample holds other DNA sequences that translate to the same CDR3. The chain is built from TRBV4-3 and TRBJ2-1; 9 bases are shared with TRBD2. The CDR3 is 16 residues long. The J segment lost 4 bases and the V segment lost 2 bases, leaving 6 bases of the junction unmatched. The germline V gene encodes CDR1 LGHNA and CDR2 YSLEER. CDR3 sequence reads: CASSQFGLAGYNEQFF. As DNA, the CDR3 is TGCGCCAGCAGCCAATTCGGGCTAGCGGGATACAATGAGCAGTTCTTC.

V usage is TRBV14 and J usage is TRBJ2-2, with D perhaps matching TRBD1 (6 bases). Trimming took 4 bases from V and 6 from J, leaving 9 bases between them. The CDR3 loop spans 13 amino acids. CDR1 is SGHDN, CDR2 FVKESK, per germline. CDR3 protein: CASSLQGPGELFF. The CDR3, as DNA: TGTGCCAGCAGCCTACAGGGTCCCGGGGAGCTGTTTTTT.

The CDR3 nucleotides read TGTGCCAGCAGGAGGACAGGGGACACCGGGGAGCTGTTTTTT. This gives the protein CASRRTGDTGELFF. The genes are TRBV2 and TRBJ2-2; 9 bases agree with TRBD1. The CDR3 spans 14 residues. Per germline, CDR1 SNHLY and CDR2 FYNNEI. J lost 3 bases, V lost 6 bases, and 2 bases had no gene match.

This clone was picked up one time. The rearrangement links TRBV15 to TRBJ2-7; TRBD1 aligns across 11 bases. CDR3 length: 18 residues. Trimming took 0 bases from V and 6 from J; bases not matched to a gene: 13. Germline CDR1 LNHNV, CDR2 YYDKDF (reference sequence). CDR3 sequence reads: CATSREVPRTGGFLEQYF. The CDR3 region has the DNA TGTGCCACCAGCAGAGAGGTGCCCCGGACAGGGGGCTTTCTCGAGCAGTACTTC.

This chain joins TRBV5-6 and TRBJ1-2, with 7 bases fitting TRBD1. The CDR3 is 15 residues long. V shed 4 bases and J 5 bases; nucleotides not matched to a gene: 11. CDR1 and CDR2 from the germline V gene are SGHDT and YYEEEE. CDR3 amino acids: CASSILDREFYGYTF. The CDR3 region has the DNA TGTGCCAGCAGCATACTTGACAGGGAATTTTATGGCTACACCTTC.

This chain joins TRBV5-1 and TRBJ1-1; 7 bases are shared with TRBD1. CDR1 and CDR2 (germline): SGHRS, YFSETQ. V shed 2 bases and J 1 base; nucleotides not matched to a gene: 5. CDR3 length: 15 amino acids. The DNA of the CDR3 is TGCGCCAGCAGCTTTGGGACAGCATGGAACACTGAAGCTTTCTTT. As protein: CASSFGTAWNTEAFF.

The V call is TRBV18, the J call TRBJ1-1; D is uncertain. Germline values: CDR1 KGHSH, CDR2 LQKENI. This CDR3 spans 13 amino acids. With 10 bases removed from V and 5 bases from J, the gap between germline ends came to 17 bases. DNA of the CDR3: TGTGCCACCTTTCAGGTGGGGAGAACTGAAGCTTTCTTT. Its protein is CATFQVGRTEAFF.

The gene calls are TRBV5-1 and TRBJ1-1, with a weak D call TRBD1 (5 bases). V gave up 4 bases and J gave up 2 bases, with 15 bases separating them. Germline CDR1 is SGHRS and CDR2 is YFSETQ. The CDR3 runs to 15 residues. The CDR3 sequence: CASSGLGQGNTEAFF. In DNA, the CDR3 is TGCGCCAGCAGCGGGCTGGGGCAGGGTAACACTGAAGCTTTCTTT.

The chain recombines TRBV28 with TRBJ2-1, with a possible D match to TRBD2 (6 bases). Germline V CDR1 and CDR2: MDHEN, SYDVKM. V dropped 6 bases and J dropped 15 bases, with 21 bases sitting between them. This CDR3 is 13 amino acids long. CDR3 sequence reads: CASRGTANPEGFF. As DNA, the CDR3 is TGTGCCAGCAGGGGGACTGCGAACCCTGAAGGGTTCTTC.

J is TRBJ1-2 and V is TRBV19; TRBD1 agrees at 10 bases. V shed 1 base and J 7 bases; nucleotides not matched to a gene: 6. The CDR3 spans 15 residues. Germline CDR1 reads LNHDA; CDR2 reads SQIVND (reference sequence). CDR3 amino acids: CASSIVGTGVLGYTF. DNA for the CDR3: TGTGCCAGTAGTATAGTTGGGACAGGGGTACTTGGCTACACCTTC.

The CDR3 nucleotides read TGCAGCGTTGAAGGGGAATCTGGAGGGAGCTCCTACGAGCAGTACTTC. Its protein is CSVEGESGGSSYEQYF. The chain couples TRBV29-1 to TRBJ2-7; the D gene is possibly TRBD2 (6 bases). Germline V gene data show CDR1 as SQVTM and CDR2 as ANQGSEA. V was clipped by 1 base and J by 0 bases, with 16 bases between them. The CDR3 loop spans 16 amino acids.

This rearrangement joins TRBV28 to TRBJ1-5; the match to TRBD1 covers 9 bases. Germline trimming cut 2 bases from V and 6 bases from J; bases unmatched to any gene: 2. The germline CDR1 and CDR2 sequences are MDHEN and SYDVKM. The CDR3 consists of 14 residues. This chain's CDR3 is CASSLTGGIQPQHF. CDR3 DNA: TGTGCCAGCAGTTTAACAGGGGGCATTCAGCCCCAGCATTTT.

The chain links TRBV6-4 to TRBJ2-1, with 10 bases fitting TRBD2. The germline V gene has CDR1 MRHNA and CDR2 SNTAGT. V was pared by 4 bases and J by 8 bases, with 5 bases of the junction left unmatched. This CDR3 has 14 residues. The CDR3 DNA reads TGTGCCAGCAGTGGTACTAGCGGGGTCGATGAGCAGTTCTTC. Translated, it gives CASSGTSGVDEQFF.

The V and J genes are TRBV25-1 and TRBJ2-1; possible D gene TRBD2, 6 bases. Per the germline V gene, CDR1 is MGHDK and CDR2 is SYGVNS. The CDR3 loop spans 18 amino acids. V lost 1 base and J 0 bases, leaving 16 bases between the germline ends. The CDR3 nucleotides are TGTGCCAGCAGTGAATGGGAGGAGGGGAGACCCTCCTACAATGAGCAGTTCTTC. It encodes CASSEWEEGRPSYNEQFF.

The chain carries TRBV7-2 and TRBJ2-1; D is possibly TRBD2 (6 bases). Trimming took off 3 bases at V and 8 bases at J, with 14 bases between the two ends. This CDR3 is 14 amino acids long. The germline CDR1 and CDR2 sequences are SGHTA and FQGNSA. The CDR3 sequence: CASSFSGGRDEQFF. CDR3 nucleotide sequence: TGTGCCAGCAGCTTTAGCGGAGGTCGGGATGAGCAGTTCTTC.

In its sample, this clone was seen a few times. The chain employs TRBV5-1 and TRBJ1-2, with TRBD1 matching 8 bases. J gave up 3 bases and V 1 base, and 5 bases lay outside the gene matches. CDR1 and CDR2 (germline): SGHRS, YFSETQ. This CDR3 has 15 amino acids. The DNA for the CDR3 is TGCGCCAGCAGCTTGCAGCCAGGGGGCGACTATGGCTACACCTTC. This codes for CASSLQPGGDYGYTF.

The chain combines TRBV6-1 with TRBJ2-3; 8 bases are shared with TRBD1. Germline CDR1 MNHNS, CDR2 SASEGT. Trimming at V came to 3 bases and at J to 2 bases, leaving 4 bases not matched to a gene. CDR3 length: 15 residues. Here the CDR3 DNA reads TGTGCCAGCAGTGACAGGGGGCACCTCACAGATACGCAGTATTTT. This sequence encodes CASSDRGHLTDTQYF.

The J gene is TRBJ1-2, the V gene TRBV11-1; TRBD1 matches 7 bases. Unmatched junction bases numbered 2, after V lost 0 bases and J lost 4 bases. The CDR3 is 14 amino acids. CDR1 and CDR2 from the germline V gene are SGHAT and FQDESV (reference sequence). DNA of the CDR3: TGTGCCAGCAGCTTAGCAGGGGGCGCCTATGGCTACACCTTC. This translates into CASSLAGGAYGYTF. Full variable domain (missing parts from reference TRBV11-1 and TRBJ1-2): EAEVAQSPRYKITEKSQAVAFWCDPISGHATLYWYRQILGQGPELLVQFQDESVVDDSQLPKDRFSAERLKGVDSTLKIQPAELGDSAMYLCASSLAGGAYGYTFGSGTRLTVV.

The CDR3 here is CASSAPREANVLTF. DNA for the CDR3: TGTGCCAGCAGTGCACCCAGGGAAGCCAACGTCCTGACTTTC. The V gene is TRBV25-1, the J gene TRBJ2-6, with D tentatively TRBD1 (5 bases). This CDR3 has 14 amino acids. Between the trimmed V and J ends, which lost 4 bases and 7 bases, there was a span of 11 bases. Germline V gene lookup returns CDR1 MGHDK and CDR2 SYGVNS. The full variable domain, rest sourced from reference TRBV25-1 and TRBJ2-6, is EADIYQTPRYLVIGTGKKITLECSQTMGHDKMYWYQQDPGMELHLIHYSYGVNSTEKGDLSSESTVSRIRTEHFPLTLESARPSHTSQYLCASSAPREANVLTFGAGSRLTVL.

This clone was detected only once. This chain connects TRBV9 to TRBJ2-7, with 9 bases lining up with TRBD2. Germline V CDR1 and CDR2: SGDLS, YYNGEE. Trimming cost V 0 bases and J 0 bases; bases outside gene matches: 1. The CDR3 loop spans 15 amino acids. The CDR3 protein is CASSVGGRGSYEQYF. The CDR3 DNA reads as TGTGCCAGCAGCGTAGGCGGGAGGGGCTCCTACGAGCAGTACTTC.